This T cell receptor (beta chain) was sequenced in a study of CXCR3-negative and CXCR3-positive naive CD8 T cells (dated by TCRdb to between 2018 and 2020). Study-level background: Roughly 130 million TRB reads were obtained in total, roughly 1.5 +/- 0.3 million reads per library. Data from around 11 donors, pooled across two independent experiments, went into the diversity and physicochemical repertoire analyses. For the TRBV-TRBJ cluster analysis, the naive subsets came from 5 or 6 donors, while the memory cells came from 3 donors. The full study reports these points: Because surface CD5, which is linked to self-reactivity in mice, was comparable between the naive subsets, TCR interaction strength was also inferred from the physicochemical properties of TRB CDR3s. TRB CDR3s from CXCR3-positive naive cells showed higher hydrophobicity (lower Kidera factor 4), lower energy, and higher strength and volume indices than CXCR3-negative naive cells. Both naive subsets had comparably high repertoire diversity, while memory CD8+ T cells had much lower repertoire diversity. TRBV-TRBJ usage was similar between naive CXCR3-negative and CXCR3-positive cells from the same donor, while memory cells showed distinct patterns. Because CXCR3 expression was partially decreased after cryopreservation, freshly isolated PBMCs were used for most assays.

TCRdb names NextSeq 550 as the instrument used. The Human TCR Profiling Kit (MiLaboratory) was used to make UMI-labeled 5' RACE TRB cDNA libraries. cDNA synthesis used the entire amount of extracted RNA, and PCR amplification then used the entire amount of cDNA produced. Libraries were prepared in parallel with an identical number of PCR cycles. The study's own analysis went as follows. With a requirement of at least two reads per UMI, MIGEC and MiXCR extracted about 50,000 +/- 10,000 unique UMI-labeled TRB cDNA molecules per library. An average of 40,000 +/- 10,000 functional in-frame TRB CDR3 nucleotide clonotypes without stop codons was found per library. Diversity metrics, including normalized Shannon-Wiener and Chao1, were computed in VDJtools after downsampling to 5000 UMI-labeled TRB molecules per sample. VDJtools computed clonotype-size-weighted physicochemical properties of the central five CDR3 residues: interaction energy, strength, volume and Kidera factor 4. TCRdb reprocessed the reads into one record per CDR3 protein sequence, lacking DNA. TCRdb, not the authors, supplied the V and J calls. This sample's clone table shows about 150,000 distinct CDR3 sequences. 0.45% to 0.6% of the sample is in the top ten clones.

Notes on this clonotype: The clone's antigen remains unknown.

There are 13 amino acids in the CDR3, from cysteine to phenylalanine inclusive. DNA is not on record. CDR1 and CDR2 are drawn from the germline V gene: ENHRY, SYGVKD. Each CD8+ T cell subset was flow-sorted in triplicate, and 300,000 cells per subset were placed directly into RLT lysis buffer. To exclude memory contaminants, naive CD8+ T cells were stringently defined as CD45RO-CCR7+CD27+CD95-. Using standard density gradient centrifugation, peripheral blood mononuclear cells were isolated from buffy coats. A FACSAria III was used to flow-sort naive CD8+ T cells into CXCR3-negative and CXCR3-positive populations. Total RNA was extracted from sorted cells with an RNeasy Mini Kit.

The chain joins TRBV10-3 to TRBJ2-7. The TCR sequence derives from a human donor in good health. Some clones in this sample may be carry-over from other donors' samples. Specimen: naive CXCR3+ CD8+ T cells from blood. Per the publication, the cell subset or site label means: CD45RO-CCR7+CD27+CD95- naive CD8+ T cells expressing CXCR3 (TNR3+). This receptor has the CDR3 CAISPDNAYEQYF.